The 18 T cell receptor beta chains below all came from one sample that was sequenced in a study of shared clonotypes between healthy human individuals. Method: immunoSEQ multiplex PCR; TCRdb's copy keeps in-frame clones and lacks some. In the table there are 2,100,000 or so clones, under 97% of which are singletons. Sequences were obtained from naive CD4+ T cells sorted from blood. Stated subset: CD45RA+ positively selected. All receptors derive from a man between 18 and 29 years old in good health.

CDR3 nucleotide sequence: TGCGCCAGCAGCTCACCCTACAGGGACCCCTACGAGCAGTACTTC. Its protein is CASSSPYRDPYEQYF. The chain couples TRBV5-1 to TRBJ2-7, with D possibly matching TRBD1 (6 bases). The length of the CDR3 is 15 residues. The V end was cut by 3 bases, the J end by 2 bases, with 15 bases between. Germline V gives CDR1 SGHRS, CDR2 YFSETQ.

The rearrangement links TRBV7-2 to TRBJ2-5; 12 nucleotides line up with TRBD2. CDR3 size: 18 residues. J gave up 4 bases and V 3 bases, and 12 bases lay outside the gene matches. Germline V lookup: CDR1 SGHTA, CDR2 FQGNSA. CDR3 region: CASSFSSGGASSGETQYF. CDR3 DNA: TGTGCCAGCAGCTTCTCTAGCGGGGGGGCCAGTAGCGGAGAGACCCAGTACTTC.

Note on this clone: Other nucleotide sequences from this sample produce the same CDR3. The CDR3 DNA is TGTGCCAGCAGTGAAACCCTAGCCAAAAACATTCAGTACTTC. Its translation: CASSETLAKNIQYF. This chain links TRBV6-1 with TRBJ2-4; D call uncertain. This CDR3 contains 14 residues. Germline V CDR1 and CDR2: MNHNS, SASEGT. The V end was cut by 2 bases, the J end by 0 bases, with 5 bases between.

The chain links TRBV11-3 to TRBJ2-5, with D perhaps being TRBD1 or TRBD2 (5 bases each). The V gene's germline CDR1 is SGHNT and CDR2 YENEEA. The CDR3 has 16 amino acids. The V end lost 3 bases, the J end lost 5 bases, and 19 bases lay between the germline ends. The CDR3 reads CASSFSGTEPYETQYF. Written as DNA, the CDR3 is TGTGCCAGCAGCTTCTCCGGGACCGAACCCTATGAGACCCAGTACTTC.

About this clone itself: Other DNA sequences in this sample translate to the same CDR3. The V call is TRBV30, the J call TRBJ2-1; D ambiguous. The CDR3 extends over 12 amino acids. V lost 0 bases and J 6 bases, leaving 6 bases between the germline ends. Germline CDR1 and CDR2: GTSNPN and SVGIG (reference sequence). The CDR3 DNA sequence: TGTGCCTGGAGTGTGGGGATCAATGAGCAGTTCTTC. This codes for CAWSVGINEQFF.

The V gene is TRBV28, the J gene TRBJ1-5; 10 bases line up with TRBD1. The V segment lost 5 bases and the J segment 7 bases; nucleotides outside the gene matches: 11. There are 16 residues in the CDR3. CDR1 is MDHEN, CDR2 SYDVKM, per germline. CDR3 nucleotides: TGTGCCAGCAGTCCCAACCGGGACAGGGGAAGACAGCCCCAGCATTTT. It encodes CASSPNRDRGRQPQHF. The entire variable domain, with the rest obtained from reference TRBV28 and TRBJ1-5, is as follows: DVKVTQSSRYLVKRTGEKVFLECVQDMDHENMFWYRQDPGLGLRLIYFSYDVKMKEKGDIPEGYSVSREKKERFSLILESASTNQTSMYLCASSPNRDRGRQPQHFGDGTRLSIL.

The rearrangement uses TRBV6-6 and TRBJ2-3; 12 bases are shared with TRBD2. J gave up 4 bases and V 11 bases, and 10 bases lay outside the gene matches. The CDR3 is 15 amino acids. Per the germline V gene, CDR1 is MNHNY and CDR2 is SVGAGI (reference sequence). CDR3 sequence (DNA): TGTGCCGTCCTGACTAGCGGGAGAGGCGCAGATACGCAGTATTTT. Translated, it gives CAVLTSGRGADTQYF.

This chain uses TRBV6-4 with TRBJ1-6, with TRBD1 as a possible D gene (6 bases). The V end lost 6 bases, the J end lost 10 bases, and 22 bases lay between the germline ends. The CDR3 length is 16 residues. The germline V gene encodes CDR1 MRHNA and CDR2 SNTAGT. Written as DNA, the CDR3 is TGTGCCAGCAGGGAAACAGGGATCGGGGAAAGCTCACCCCTCCACTTT. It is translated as CASRETGIGESSPLHF.

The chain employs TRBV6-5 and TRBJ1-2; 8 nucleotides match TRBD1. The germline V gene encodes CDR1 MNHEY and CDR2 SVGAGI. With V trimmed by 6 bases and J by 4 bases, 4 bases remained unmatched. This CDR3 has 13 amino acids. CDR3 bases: TGTGCCAGCAGACAGGGGGTTCGCTATGGCTACACCTTC. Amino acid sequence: CASRQGVRYGYTF.

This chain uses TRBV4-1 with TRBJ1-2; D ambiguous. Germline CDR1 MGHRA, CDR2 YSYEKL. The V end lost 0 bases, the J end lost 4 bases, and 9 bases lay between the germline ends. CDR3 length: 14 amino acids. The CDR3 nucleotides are TGCGCCAGCAGCCAAGATTGGGGATTCTATGGCTACACCTTC. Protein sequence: CASSQDWGFYGYTF.

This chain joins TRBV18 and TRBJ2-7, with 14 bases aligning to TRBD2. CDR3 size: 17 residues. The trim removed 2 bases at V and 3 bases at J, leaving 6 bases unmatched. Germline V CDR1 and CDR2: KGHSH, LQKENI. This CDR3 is CASSPSVGLAGVYEQYF. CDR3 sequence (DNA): TGTGCCAGCTCACCATCCGTGGGACTAGCGGGAGTCTACGAGCAGTACTTC.

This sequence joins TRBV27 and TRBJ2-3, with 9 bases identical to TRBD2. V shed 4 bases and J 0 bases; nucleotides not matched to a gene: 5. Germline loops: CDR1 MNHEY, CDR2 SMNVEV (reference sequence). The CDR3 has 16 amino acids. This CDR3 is CASSSPSGVSTDTQYF. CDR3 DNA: TGTGCCAGCAGTTCCCCTAGCGGGGTTAGCACAGATACGCAGTATTTT.

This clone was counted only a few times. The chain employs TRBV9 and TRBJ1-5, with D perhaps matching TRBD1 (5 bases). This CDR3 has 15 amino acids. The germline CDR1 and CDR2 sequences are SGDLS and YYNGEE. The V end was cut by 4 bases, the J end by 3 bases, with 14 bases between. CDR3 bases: TGTGCCAGCAGCCCCACGGGGGTTGCCAATCAGCCCCAGCATTTT. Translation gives CASSPTGVANQPQHF.

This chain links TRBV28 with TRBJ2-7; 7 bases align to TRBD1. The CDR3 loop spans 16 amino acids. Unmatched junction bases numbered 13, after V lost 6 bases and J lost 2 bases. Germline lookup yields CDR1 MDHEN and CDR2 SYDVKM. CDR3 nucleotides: TGTGCCAGCAGCACTCACCCCTGGGACAGCCCCTACGAGCAGTACTTC. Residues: CASSTHPWDSPYEQYF.

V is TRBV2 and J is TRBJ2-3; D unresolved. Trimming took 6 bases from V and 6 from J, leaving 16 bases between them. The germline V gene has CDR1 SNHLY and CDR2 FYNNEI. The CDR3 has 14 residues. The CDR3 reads CASSQNRGLDTQYF. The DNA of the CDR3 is TGTGCCAGCAGCCAGAACAGAGGTTTGGATACGCAGTATTTT. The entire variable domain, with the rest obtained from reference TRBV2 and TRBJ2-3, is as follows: EPEVTQTPSHQVTQMGQEVILRCVPISNHLYFYWYRQILGQKVEFLVSFYNNEISEKSEIFDDQFSVERPDGSNFTLKIRSTKLEDSAMYFCASSQNRGLDTQYFGPGTRLTVL.

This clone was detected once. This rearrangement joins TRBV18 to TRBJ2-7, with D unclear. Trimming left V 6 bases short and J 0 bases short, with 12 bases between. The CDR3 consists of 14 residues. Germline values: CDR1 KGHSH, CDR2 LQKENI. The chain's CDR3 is CASSSVESSYEQYF. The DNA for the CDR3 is TGTGCCAGCTCTTCGGTGGAAAGCTCCTACGAGCAGTACTTC.

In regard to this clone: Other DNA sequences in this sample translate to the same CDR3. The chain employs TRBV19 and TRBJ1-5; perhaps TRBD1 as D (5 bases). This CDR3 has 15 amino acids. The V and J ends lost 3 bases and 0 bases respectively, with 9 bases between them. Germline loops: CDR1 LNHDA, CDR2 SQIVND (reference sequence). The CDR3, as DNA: TGTGCCAGTAGTATGGGGGGAGGTAGCAATCAGCCCCAGCATTTT. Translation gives CASSMGGGSNQPQHF.

CDR3 sequence reads: CASTPSPGDSPLHF. CDR3 nucleotide sequence: TGCGCCAGCACCCCTTCACCGGGTGATTCACCCCTCCACTTT. The V and J genes are TRBV5-1 and TRBJ1-6; D not certain. Trimming removed 6 bases at V and 8 bases at J, with 15 bases between. The CDR3 extends over 14 amino acids. CDR1 is SGHRS and CDR2 is YFSETQ in the germline V gene.